A single sample gave rise to the 17 T cell receptor beta chains below, sequenced in a study of blood T cell repertoires in COVID-19. The method was immunoSEQ multiplex PCR; TCRdb's version includes in-frame clones alone and lacks a portion of them. The table shows 70,000 or so clones, with 86% occurring only once. Sequencing was carried out using peripheral blood. These receptors originate from a man between 65 and 85 years old with active COVID-19.

The V gene is TRBV19, the J gene TRBJ2-5; weak D call: TRBD1 (5 bases). CDR1 LNHDA and CDR2 SQIVND come from the germline V gene (reference sequence). V lost 7 bases, J lost 1 base, and 16 bases lay in between. This CDR3 spans 15 amino acids. The CDR3, as DNA: TGTGCCAGTACCCAGGGCCGTCTGGCCCAAGAGACCCAGTACTTC. Translation: CASTQGRLAQETQYF.

The V gene is TRBV5-5, the J gene TRBJ2-1, with TRBD2 identical over 16 bases. Germline V gene sequence: CDR1 SGHKS, CDR2 YYEKEE (reference sequence). The CDR3 contains 18 residues. The junction had 4 bases not matched to a gene; V was cut back by 4 bases and J by 0 bases. The CDR3 sequence is CASSLGTSGRGSYNEQFF. In nucleotides, the CDR3 is TGTGCCAGCAGCCTAGGGACTAGCGGGAGGGGCTCCTACAATGAGCAGTTCTTC.

The chain is built from TRBV19 and TRBJ2-1, with 13 positions matching TRBD2. The V gene end was trimmed by 8 bases and the J gene end by 11 bases; junction bases not matched to a gene: 9. Per the germline V gene, CDR1 is LNHDA and CDR2 is SQIVND (reference sequence). The CDR3 is 14 residues long. CDR3 DNA: TGTGCCAGTGGGGAACGGACTAGCGGGAGAAAGCAGTTCTTC. It yields the protein CASGERTSGRKQFF.

The sample holds one count of this clone. The same CDR3 arises from other DNA sequences in this sample as well. The chain links TRBV5-5 to TRBJ2-5, with D tentatively TRBD2 (7 bases). In germline, CDR1 is SGHKS, CDR2 YYEKEE (reference sequence). This CDR3 has 15 amino acids. The ends were cut back, 4 bases at V and 0 bases at J, with 13 bases in the middle. The CDR3, as DNA: TGTGCCAGCAGCCTGGGGGGGCCCTACCAAGAGACCCAGTACTTC. As protein: CASSLGGPYQETQYF.

The chain carries TRBV10-3 and TRBJ2-3, with 7 bases matching TRBD2. V trimming: 0 bases; J trimming: 5 bases; junction bases outside the gene matches: 5. CDR3 length: 15 residues. CDR1 and CDR2 from the germline V gene are ENHRY and SYGVKD. The CDR3 here is CAISESGRDGDTQYF. The CDR3, as DNA: TGTGCCATCAGTGAGTCGGGGAGGGACGGAGATACGCAGTATTTT.

This chain joins TRBV6-6 and TRBJ1-6, with TRBD1 identical over 7 bases. Germline V CDR1 and CDR2: MNHNY, SVGAGI (reference sequence). The CDR3 spans 14 residues. Trimming removed 6 bases from V and 9 bases from J; junction bases left unmatched: 8. The CDR3 spells CASSHRGPTSPLHF. The CDR3 nucleotides read TGTGCCAGCAGCCACAGGGGCCCTACTTCACCCCTCCACTTT.

The chain recombines TRBV4-3 with TRBJ2-7; tentatively, D is TRBD1 (5 bases). CDR3 size: 12 residues. Deletions cut 3 bases from V and 10 bases from J, with 13 bases between. CDR1 LGHNA and CDR2 YSLEER come from the germline V gene. The CDR3 loop reads CASSQGTGPQYF. The CDR3 region has the DNA TGCGCCAGCAGCCAGGGTACAGGTCCTCAGTACTTC.

This clone has a single count. V usage is TRBV6-2 or TRBV6-3 and J usage is TRBJ1-2; 12 nucleotides agree with TRBD1. The germline gives CDR1 MNHEY, CDR2 SVGEGT. The CDR3 has 15 amino acids. V lost 6 bases and J lost 2; bases outside the gene matches: 4. The CDR3 DNA reads TGTGCCAGCAGCGTGGGACAGGGGGCCAACTATGGCTACACCTTC. Protein: CASSVGQGANYGYTF.

The sample holds a few counts of this clone. V is TRBV19 and J is TRBJ1-1; maybe TRBD1 (5 bases). V was shortened by 3 bases and J by 6 bases, with 8 bases between the two germline ends. Germline CDR1 reads LNHDA; CDR2 reads SQIVND (reference sequence). The CDR3 consists of 12 residues. The DNA of the CDR3 is TGTGCCAGTAGTATGGGGACTGCTGAAGCTTTCTTT. It translates to CASSMGTAEAFF.

V gene TRBV3-1 (or the pseudogene TRBV3-2) combines with J gene TRBJ2-7; TRBD1 aligns across 10 bases. CDR1 and CDR2 (germline): LGHDT, YNNKEL (reference sequence). The V gene end was trimmed by 3 bases and the J gene end by 2 bases; junction bases not matched to a gene: 4. This CDR3 spans 15 amino acids. CDR3 loop: CASSQPGTGAYEQYF. As DNA, the CDR3 is TGTGCCAGCAGCCAGCCCGGGACAGGGGCCTACGAGCAGTACTTC.

The rearrangement links TRBV24-1 to TRBJ1-1; D may be TRBD1 (5 bases). Germline CDR1 reads KGHDR; CDR2 reads SFDVKD. The CDR3 is 13 residues long. V shed 4 bases and J shed 3 bases, with 8 bases lying between them. The DNA of the CDR3 is TGTGCCACCAGTGAACCAGGGTACACTGAAGCTTTCTTT. This gives the protein CATSEPGYTEAFF.

This chain joins TRBV7-2 and TRBJ2-2, with D maybe TRBD2 (5 bases). The V end lost 4 bases, the J end lost 2 bases, and 11 bases lay between the germline ends. This CDR3 has 15 amino acids. The germline V gene encodes CDR1 SGHTA and CDR2 FQGNSA. In nucleotides, the CDR3 is TGTGCCAGCAGCTCCCGGAGGCCCAACACCGGGGAGCTGTTTTTT. Its translation: CASSSRRPNTGELFF.

By share, this clone ranks as medium-sized. The genes are TRBV9 and TRBJ1-5, with D uncertain. The CDR3 has 13 amino acids. The ends were cut back, 3 bases at V and 3 bases at J, with 7 bases in the middle. Germline V gene data show CDR1 as SGDLS and CDR2 as YYNGEE. In DNA form, the CDR3 reads TGTGCCAGCAGCGGGGCCCCCAATCAGCCCCAGCATTTT. Amino acid sequence: CASSGAPNQPQHF.

This rearrangement joins TRBV6-2 or TRBV6-3 to TRBJ2-2; 13 positions agree with TRBD2. The junction had 7 bases not matched to a gene; V was cut back by 2 bases and J by 7 bases. This CDR3 region has 17 residues. The germline V gene encodes CDR1 MNHEY and CDR2 SVGEGT. CDR3 coding DNA: TGTGCCAGCAGTTACGGGGGACTAGCGGGGCCCCGCGGGGAGCTGTTTTTT. It specifies CASSYGGLAGPRGELFF.

J is TRBJ2-5 and V is TRBV3-1 (or the pseudogene TRBV3-2); no definite D call. The V end lost 5 bases, the J end lost 1 base, and 11 bases lay between the germline ends. The germline V gene has CDR1 LGHDT and CDR2 YNNKEL (reference sequence). The CDR3 has 14 amino acids. CDR3 bases: TGTGCCAGCAGCTATCTGCGGTCCCAAGAGACCCAGTACTTC. The encoded protein is CASSYLRSQETQYF.

This sequence joins TRBV25-1 and TRBJ2-7, with a tentative D call TRBD2 (6 bases). This CDR3 is 14 amino acids long. With 3 bases removed from V and 3 bases from J, the gap between germline ends came to 12 bases. From germline, CDR1 is MGHDK and CDR2 SYGVNS. The DNA of the CDR3 is TGTGCCAGCAGTGAGGAGGGGAGGTACTACGAGCAGTACTTC. Amino acid sequence: CASSEEGRYYEQYF.

A single count supports this clone. V usage is TRBV28 and J usage is TRBJ2-2; a weak D match, TRBD1 (6 bases). The CDR3 has 15 amino acids. Per the germline V gene, CDR1 is MDHEN and CDR2 is SYDVKM. Trimming took 3 bases from V and 1 from J, leaving 9 bases between them. This CDR3 reads CASSLGAWNTGELFF. CDR3 DNA sequence: TGTGCCAGCAGTTTGGGGGCGTGGAACACCGGGGAGCTGTTTTTT.